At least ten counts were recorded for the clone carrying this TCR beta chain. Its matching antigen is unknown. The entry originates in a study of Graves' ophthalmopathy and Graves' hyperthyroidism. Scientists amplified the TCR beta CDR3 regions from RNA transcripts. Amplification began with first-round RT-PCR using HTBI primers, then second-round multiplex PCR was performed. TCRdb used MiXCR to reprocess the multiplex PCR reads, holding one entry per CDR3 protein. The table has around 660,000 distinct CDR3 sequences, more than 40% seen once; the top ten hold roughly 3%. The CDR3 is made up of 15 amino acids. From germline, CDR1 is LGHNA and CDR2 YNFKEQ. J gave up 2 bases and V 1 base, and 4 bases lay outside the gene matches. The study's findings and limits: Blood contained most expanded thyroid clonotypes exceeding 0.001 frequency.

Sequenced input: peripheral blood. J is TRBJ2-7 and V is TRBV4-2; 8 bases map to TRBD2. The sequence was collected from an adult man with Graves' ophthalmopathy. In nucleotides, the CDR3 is TGTGCCAGCAGCCAAGGACTAGCGAATACCTACGAGCAGTACTTC. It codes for CASSQGLANTYEQYF.